Following are 8 T cell receptor beta chains from one sample sequenced in a study of shared clonotypes between healthy human individuals. This table comes from immunoSEQ multiplex PCR, and its TCRdb copy is limited to in-frame clones, with some not included. The sample includes about a million clones, around 80% of them seen just once. The specimen was memory CD4+ T cells sorted from blood. Documented subset: CD45RA-negative fraction. All receptors come from a man younger than 35 in good health.

The gene calls are TRBV5-5 and TRBJ1-4; D unclear. The CDR3 loop spans 13 amino acids. Germline CDR1 is SGHKS and CDR2 is YYEKEE (reference sequence). V lost 4 bases to trimming and J lost 6 bases, with 10 bases between them. In nucleotides, the CDR3 is TGTGCCAGCAGCCGGAGGGTGGATGAAAAACTGTTTTTT. Its protein is CASSRRVDEKLFF.

This CDR3 is CASSPGTAALTDTQYF. In DNA form, the CDR3 reads TGCGCCAGCAGCCCGGGGACAGCAGCCCTCACAGATACGCAGTATTTT. This chain joins TRBV5-1 and TRBJ2-3, with 7 positions matching TRBD1. The V segment lost 4 bases and the J segment 2 bases; nucleotides outside the gene matches: 10. Germline CDR1 SGHRS, CDR2 YFSETQ. The CDR3 covers 16 residues.

The chain is built from TRBV19 and TRBJ1-6; the match to TRBD1 covers 9 bases. Germline V gives CDR1 LNHDA, CDR2 SQIVND (reference sequence). Trimming at V came to 5 bases and at J to 9 bases, leaving 5 bases not matched to a gene. This CDR3 is built from 14 residues. CDR3 residues: CASSDQGQGSPLHF. The CDR3 coding sequence is TGTGCCAGTAGTGATCAGGGACAGGGTTCACCCCTCCACTTT.

This clone has only a few counts. This chain uses TRBV19 with TRBJ2-5; 9 nucleotides match TRBD2. The V gene end was trimmed by 1 base and the J gene end by 4 bases; junction bases not matched to a gene: 7. The CDR3 runs to 16 residues. The germline CDR1 and CDR2 sequences are LNHDA and SQIVND (reference sequence). The CDR3 coding sequence is TGTGCCAGTAGTATAGGATATAGCGGGAGTACAGAGACCCAGTACTTC. It encodes CASSIGYSGSTETQYF.

The chain uses TRBV7-2 and TRBJ1-2; 11 positions match TRBD1. The length of the CDR3 is 15 residues. Germline V gives CDR1 SGHTA, CDR2 FQGNSA. V was clipped by 6 bases and J by 7 bases; unmatched bases: 10. The CDR3 DNA reads as TGTGCCAGCAGTTTTGCCGGGACAGGGGGTATTGGCTACACCTTC. Its protein product is CASSFAGTGGIGYTF.

The rearrangement joins TRBV9 to TRBJ1-3; 10 bases fit TRBD1. The CDR3 loop spans 15 amino acids. V was clipped by 3 bases and J by 9 bases; unmatched bases: 9. CDR1 and CDR2 from the germline V gene are SGDLS and YYNGEE. The CDR3: CASSARDRGGGTIYF. Here the CDR3 DNA reads TGTGCCAGCAGCGCCCGGGACAGGGGCGGAGGCACCATATATTTT.

V usage is TRBV14 and J usage is TRBJ2-3; maybe TRBD2 (6 bases). With 4 bases removed from V and 6 bases from J, the gap between germline ends came to 26 bases. The germline gives CDR1 SGHDN, CDR2 FVKESK. The CDR3 contains 18 residues. The CDR3 DNA reads TGTGCCAGCAGCCCATCTTTTCTGTTGGAGGGCGCCGGGGATACGCAGTATTTT. Translation: CASSPSFLLEGAGDTQYF.

V usage is TRBV7-9 and J usage is TRBJ2-4, with TRBD2 as a possible D gene (6 bases). Germline lookup yields CDR1 SEHNR and CDR2 FQNEAQ (reference sequence). V lost 3 bases to trimming and J lost 3 bases, with 6 bases between them. This CDR3 has 13 amino acids. This CDR3 reads CASSLTSKNIQYF. CDR3 nucleotide sequence: TGTGCCAGCAGCTTGACTAGCAAAAACATTCAGTACTTC.